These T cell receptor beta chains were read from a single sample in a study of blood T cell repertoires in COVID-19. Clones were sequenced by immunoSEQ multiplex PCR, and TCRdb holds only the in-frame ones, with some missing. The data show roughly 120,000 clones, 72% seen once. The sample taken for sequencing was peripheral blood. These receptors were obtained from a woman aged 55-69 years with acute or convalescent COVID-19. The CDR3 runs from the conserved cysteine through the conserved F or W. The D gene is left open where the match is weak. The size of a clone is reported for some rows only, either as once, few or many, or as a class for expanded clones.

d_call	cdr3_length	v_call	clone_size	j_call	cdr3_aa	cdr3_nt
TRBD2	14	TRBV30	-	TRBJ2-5	CAWRLAGGLRTQYF	TGTGCCTGGCGCCTAGCGGGGGGATTAAGGACCCAGTACTTC
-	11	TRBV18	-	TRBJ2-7	CASSPAYEQYF	TGTGCCAGCTCACCCGCCTACGAGCAGTACTTC
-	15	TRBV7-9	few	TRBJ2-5	CASSLGGGEQETQYF	TGTGCCAGCAGCTTAGGAGGGGGAGAACAAGAGACCCAGTACTTC
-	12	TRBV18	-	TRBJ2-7	CASSHSRDEQYF	TGTGCCAGCTCCCATTCACGAGACGAGCAGTACTTC
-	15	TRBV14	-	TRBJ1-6	CASSPRGGGKSPLHF	TGTGCCAGCAGCCCCAGAGGCGGGGGCAAGTCACCCCTCCACTTT
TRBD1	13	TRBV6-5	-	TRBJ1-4	CAGRGTANEKLFF	TGTGCCGGAAGGGGGACAGCTAATGAAAAACTGTTTTTT
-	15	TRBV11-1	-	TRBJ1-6	CASSSNRDIGLGLHF	TGTGCCAGCAGCTCTAATCGGGACATCGGGTTGGGACTCCACTTT
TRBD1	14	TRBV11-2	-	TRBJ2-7	CASSWTGGSYEQYF	TGTGCCAGCAGCTGGACAGGGGGCTCCTACGAGCAGTACTTC
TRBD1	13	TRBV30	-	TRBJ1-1	CAWSVRGQLEAFF	TGTGCCTGGAGTGTAAGGGGGCAGTTGGAAGCTTTCTTT
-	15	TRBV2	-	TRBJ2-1	CASSVRRGSYNEQFF	TGTGCCAGCAGTGTCCGGCGGGGCTCCTACAATGAGCAGTTCTTC
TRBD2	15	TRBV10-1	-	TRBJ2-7	CARRNRLAASYEQYF	TGCGCCAGGCGGAATAGACTAGCGGCCTCCTACGAGCAGTACTTC
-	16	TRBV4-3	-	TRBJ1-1	CASSQVWGVGGTEAFF	TGCGCCAGCAGCCAAGTTTGGGGGGTCGGTGGCACTGAAGCTTTCTTT
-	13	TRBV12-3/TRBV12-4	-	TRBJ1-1	CASSYSEGTEAFF	TGTGCCAGCAGTTATTCAGAGGGCACTGAAGCTTTCTTT
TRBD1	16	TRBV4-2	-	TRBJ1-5	CASSPESRQGHQPQHF	TGTGCCAGCAGCCCGGAAAGTCGACAGGGCCATCAGCCCCAGCATTTT
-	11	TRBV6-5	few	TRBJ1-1	CASQSNTEAFF	TGTGCCAGCCAGTCGAACACTGAAGCTTTCTTT
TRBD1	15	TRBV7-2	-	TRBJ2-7	CASSRPPGQAYEQYF	TGTGCCAGCAGTCGCCCCCCGGGACAGGCTTACGAGCAGTACTTC
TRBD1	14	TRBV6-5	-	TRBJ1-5	CASRKGQSNQPQHF	TGTGCCAGCAGGAAGGGACAGTCCAATCAGCCCCAGCATTTT
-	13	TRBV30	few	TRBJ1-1	CAWSVSRGTEAFF	TGTGCCTGGAGTGTTTCTCGGGGAACTGAAGCTTTCTTT
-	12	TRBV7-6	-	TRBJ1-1	CASSPRGAEAFF	TGTGCCAGCAGCCCCCGGGGGGCAGAGGCTTTCTTT
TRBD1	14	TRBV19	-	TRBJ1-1	CASSISTGGTEAFF	TGTGCCAGTAGTATATCGACAGGGGGCACTGAAGCTTTCTTT
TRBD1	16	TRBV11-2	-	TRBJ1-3	CASSPSETGRVDTIYF	TGTGCCAGCAGCCCCAGCGAGACAGGGCGGGTGGACACCATATATTTT
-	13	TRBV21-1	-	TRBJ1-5	CASPSDDGWPQHF	TGTGCCAGCCCTAGTGACGATGGATGGCCCCAGCATTTT
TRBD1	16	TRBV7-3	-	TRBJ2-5	CASSSTGTGVQETQYF	TGTGCCAGCAGCTCCACCGGGACAGGGGTCCAAGAGACCCAGTACTTC
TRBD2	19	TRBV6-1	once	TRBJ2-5	CASSEFVGLAGESQETQYF	TGTGCCAGCAGTGAGTTTGTAGGACTAGCGGGGGAGAGCCAAGAGACCCAGTACTTC
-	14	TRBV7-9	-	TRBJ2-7	CASSPPLGAYEQYF	TGTGCCAGCAGCCCCCCATTAGGGGCCTACGAGCAGTACTTC
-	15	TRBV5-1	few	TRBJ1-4	CASRPQSRSLEKLFF	TGCGCCAGCAGGCCCCAATCCAGATCTCTGGAAAAACTGTTTTTT
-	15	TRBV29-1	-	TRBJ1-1	CSVVFQDMMNTEAFF	TGCAGCGTTGTGTTCCAGGATATGATGAACACTGAAGCTTTCTTT
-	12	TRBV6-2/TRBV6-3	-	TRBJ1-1	CASSLLRTEAFF	TGTGCCAGCAGTTTGTTGCGGACTGAAGCTTTCTTT
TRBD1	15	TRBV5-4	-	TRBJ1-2	CASSPLFGQGRGYTF	TGTGCCAGCAGCCCACTCTTTGGACAGGGTCGGGGCTACACCTTC
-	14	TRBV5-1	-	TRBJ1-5	CASSTGDPNQPQHF	TGCGCCAGCAGCACAGGAGACCCGAATCAGCCCCAGCATTTT
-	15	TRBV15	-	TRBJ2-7	CATSTRLLSSYEQYF	TGTGCCACCAGCACGAGACTCCTAAGCTCCTACGAGCAGTACTTC
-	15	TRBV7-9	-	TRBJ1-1	CASSLGNGQSAEAFF	TGTGCCAGCAGCTTAGGGAATGGACAAAGCGCTGAAGCTTTCTTT
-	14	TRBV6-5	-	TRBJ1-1	CASSYYRQDTEAFF	TGTGCCAGCAGTTACTATAGGCAGGACACTGAAGCTTTCTTT
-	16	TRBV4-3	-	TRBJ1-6	CASSQSDRVYNSPLHF	TGCGCCAGCAGCCAGTCGGACAGAGTCTATAATTCACCCCTCCACTTT
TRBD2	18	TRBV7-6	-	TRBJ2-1	CASSLPREKAGGPHEQFF	TGTGCCAGCAGTTTACCCCGCGAGAAAGCGGGGGGGCCTCATGAGCAGTTCTTC
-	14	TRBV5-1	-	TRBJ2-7	CASSLVESSYEQYF	TGCGCCAGCAGCTTGGTTGAGAGCTCCTACGAGCAGTACTTC
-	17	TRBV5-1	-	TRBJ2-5	CASSPRGGRGVQETQYF	TGCGCCAGCAGCCCGCGGGGCGGCAGAGGAGTCCAAGAGACCCAGTACTTC
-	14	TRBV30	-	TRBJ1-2	CAWSVGGTGYGYTF	TGTGCCTGGAGTGTTGGGGGCACTGGCTATGGCTACACCTTC
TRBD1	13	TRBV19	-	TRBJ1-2	CASNLRGPYGYTF	TGTGCCAGTAACCTGAGGGGGCCTTATGGCTACACCTTC
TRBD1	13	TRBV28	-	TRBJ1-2	CAIGGQGALGYTF	TGTGCCATCGGAGGACAGGGGGCGTTAGGCTACACCTTC
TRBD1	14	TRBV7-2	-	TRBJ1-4	CASSSQGTNEKLFF	TGTGCCAGCAGCTCACAGGGGACTAATGAAAAACTGTTTTTT
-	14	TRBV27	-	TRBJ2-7	CASSPALQAYEQYF	TGTGCCAGCAGCCCAGCCCTACAGGCCTACGAGCAGTACTTC
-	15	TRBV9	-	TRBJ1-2	CASSVARQGYYGYTF	TGTGCCAGCAGCGTAGCCCGGCAGGGGTACTATGGCTACACCTTC
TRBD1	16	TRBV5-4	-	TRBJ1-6	CASSQGRDRNNSPLHF	TGTGCCAGCAGCCAGGGCAGGGACAGGAACAATTCACCCCTCCACTTT
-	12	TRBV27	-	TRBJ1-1	CASSLGAAEAFF	TGTGCCAGCAGTTTAGGAGCCGCTGAAGCTTTCTTT
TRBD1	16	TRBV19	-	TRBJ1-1	CASSVRTGVLNTEAFF	TGTGCCAGTAGTGTACGGACAGGGGTCCTGAACACTGAAGCTTTCTTT
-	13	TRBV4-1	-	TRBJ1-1	CASSQDSRTAAFF	TGCGCCAGCAGCCAAGATTCCCGAACCGCGGCTTTCTTT
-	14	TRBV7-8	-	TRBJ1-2	CASSLRSGIYGYTF	TGTGCCAGCAGCTTAAGGTCGGGGATCTATGGCTACACCTTC
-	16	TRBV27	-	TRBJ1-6	CASSLDRDRHNSPLHF	TGTGCCAGCAGTCTCGACCGAGACAGACATAATTCACCCCTCCACTTT
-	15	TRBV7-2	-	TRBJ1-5	CASSLDGYSNQPQHF	TGTGCCAGCAGCTTAGACGGGTATAGCAATCAGCCCCAGCATTTT
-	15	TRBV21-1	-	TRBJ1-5	CASTPKDRSEWPQHF	TGTGCCAGCACCCCGAAGGACAGGTCGGAGTGGCCCCAGCATTTT
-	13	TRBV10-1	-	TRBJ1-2	CASSDRVDYGYTF	TGCGCCAGCAGTGACCGGGTCGATTATGGCTACACCTTC
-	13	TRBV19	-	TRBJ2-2	CASSITVAGELFF	TGTGCCAGTAGTATTACTGTGGCCGGGGAGCTGTTTTTT
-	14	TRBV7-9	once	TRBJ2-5	CASSLDSVKETQYF	TGTGCCAGCAGCTTAGACTCGGTCAAAGAGACCCAGTACTTC
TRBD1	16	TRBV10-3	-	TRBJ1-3	CAISPKNRGSGNTIYF	TGTGCCATCAGTCCAAAAAACAGGGGCTCTGGAAACACCATATATTTT
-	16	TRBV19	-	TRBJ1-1	CASSPGPLKMNTEAFF	TGTGCCAGTAGTCCAGGGCCACTTAAAATGAACACTGAAGCTTTCTTT
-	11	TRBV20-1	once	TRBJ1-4	CSAPSNEKLFF	TGCAGTGCCCCGTCCAATGAAAAACTGTTTTTT
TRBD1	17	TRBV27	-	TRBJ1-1	CASRLGGTGGMSAEAFF	TGTGCCAGCAGGTTAGGGGGGACAGGGGGTATGTCAGCTGAAGCTTTCTTT